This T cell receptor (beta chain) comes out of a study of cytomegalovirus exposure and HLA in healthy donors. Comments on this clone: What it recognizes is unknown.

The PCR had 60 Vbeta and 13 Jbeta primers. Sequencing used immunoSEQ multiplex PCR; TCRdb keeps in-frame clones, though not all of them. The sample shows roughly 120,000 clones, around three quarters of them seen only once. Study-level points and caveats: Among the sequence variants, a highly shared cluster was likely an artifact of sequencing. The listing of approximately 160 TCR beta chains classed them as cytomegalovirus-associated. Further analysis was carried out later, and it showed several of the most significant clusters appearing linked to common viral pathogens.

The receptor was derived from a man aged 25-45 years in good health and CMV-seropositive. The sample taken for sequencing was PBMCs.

As DNA, the CDR3 is TGTGCCAGCAGCTTGGGAGGGCGCGGGGGGGCCCCGCGAGAGACCCAGTACTTC. Translation: CASSLGGRGGAPRETQYF. The J gene is TRBJ2-5, the V gene TRBV5-4; 9 positions match TRBD2. Per germline, CDR1 SGHNT and CDR2 YYREEE (reference sequence). The CDR3 consists of 18 residues. The J segment lost 4 bases and the V segment lost 0 bases, leaving 13 bases of the junction unmatched.